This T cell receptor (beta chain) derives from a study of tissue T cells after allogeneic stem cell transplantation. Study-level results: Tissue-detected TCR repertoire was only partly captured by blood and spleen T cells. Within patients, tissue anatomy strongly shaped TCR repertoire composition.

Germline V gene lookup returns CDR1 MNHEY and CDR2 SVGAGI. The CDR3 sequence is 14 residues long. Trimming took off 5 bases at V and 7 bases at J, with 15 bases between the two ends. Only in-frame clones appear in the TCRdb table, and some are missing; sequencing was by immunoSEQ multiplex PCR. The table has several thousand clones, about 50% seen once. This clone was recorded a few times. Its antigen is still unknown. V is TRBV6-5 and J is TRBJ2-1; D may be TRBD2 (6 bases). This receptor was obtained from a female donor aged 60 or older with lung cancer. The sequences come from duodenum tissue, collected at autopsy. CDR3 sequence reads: CASSRVFSGNEQFF. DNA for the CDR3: TGTGCCAGCAGTCGAGTGTTTAGCGGTAATGAGCAGTTCTTC.